Presented here are 15 T cell receptor beta chains from one specimen sequenced in a study of CD8+CD57+ T cells in acquired aplastic anemia. Genomic DNA served as template for TCR beta VDJ and CDR3 profiling. From the reads, TCRdb called clonotypes with MiXCR, one entry per CDR3 protein. The sample shows around 190,000 distinct CDR3 sequences, approximately 52% of them seen only once. Sequencing input: sorted CD4+, CD8+, or CD8+CD57+ T cells (not recorded which) from PBMCs. All receptors derive from a human donor in good health, serving as a control.

This clonotype has a count of ten or more. The chain employs TRBV5-6 and TRBJ1-2; 9 bases match TRBD1. CDR3 length: 14 residues. Germline V lookup: CDR1 SGHDT, CDR2 YYEEEE. V dropped 4 bases and J dropped 4; count of bases not matched to a gene: 5. CDR3 sequence reads: CASSRDRATYGYTF. Here the CDR3 DNA reads TGTGCCAGCAGCAGGGACAGGGCAACCTATGGCTACACCTTC.

This chain uses TRBV10-1 with TRBJ2-3; TRBD1 is a possible D gene (5 bases). Trimming left V 0 bases short and J 2 bases short, with 12 bases between. The CDR3 totals 16 residues. The germline gives CDR1 WNHNN, CDR2 SYGVQD (reference sequence). The chain's CDR3 is CASSESTAFATDTQYF. The CDR3, as DNA: TGCGCCAGCAGTGAGTCGACAGCGTTCGCCACAGATACGCAGTATTTT.

This clonotype turned up a few times. The rearrangement uses TRBV3-1 and TRBJ2-7; the D gene is possibly TRBD2 (6 bases). CDR1 is LGHDT, CDR2 YNNKEL, per germline (reference sequence). Deletions cut 4 bases from V and 4 bases from J, with 20 bases between. The CDR3 length is 16 residues. The CDR3 here is CASSPLGGRRAYEQYF. The CDR3 nucleotides are TGTGCCAGCAGCCCGCTGGGGGGACGGAGGGCATACGAGCAGTACTTC.

The rearrangement joins TRBV20-1 to TRBJ2-7; the match to TRBD2 covers 7 bases. The V gene's germline CDR1 is DFQATT and CDR2 SNEGSKA (reference sequence). The ends lost 2 bases at V and 4 bases at J; junction bases unmatched: 5. The CDR3 covers 13 residues. The CDR3 sequence is CSARWEGLYEQYF. CDR3 bases: TGCAGTGCTAGATGGGAGGGTCTTTACGAGCAGTACTTC.

In this sample, this clonotype turned up a few times. Here the CDR3 DNA reads TGTGCCACCAGTGATTCTTGGGACAAGTACAATCAGCCCCAGCATTTT. As protein: CATSDSWDKYNQPQHF. This chain connects TRBV24-1 to TRBJ1-5; weak D call: TRBD1 (6 bases). Looked up from germline, CDR1 is KGHDR and CDR2 is SFDVKD. Trimming left V 2 bases short and J 3 bases short, with 13 bases between. The CDR3 runs 16 residues.

The V gene is TRBV9, the J gene TRBJ1-2; 9 bases are a match to TRBD1. The CDR3 contains 19 residues. With 2 bases clipped from V and 4 bases from J, the junction kept 18 bases outside the gene matches. Per the germline V gene, CDR1 is SGDLS and CDR2 is YYNGEE. This CDR3 reads CASSVDSRPDRGSFYGYTF. Written as DNA, the CDR3 is TGTGCCAGCAGCGTTGATTCCCGCCCGGACAGGGGCAGTTTCTATGGCTACACCTTC.

A word on this clonotype: Relative to the germline gene, one junction end is altered; a read error may explain this. The chain links TRBV19 to TRBJ2-1; a possible D gene is TRBD2 (6 bases). The CDR3 is 15 residues long. Germline assignment: CDR1 LNHDA and CDR2 SQIVND (reference sequence). The chain's CDR3 is CACSIGEGTRNDQFF. The CDR3 DNA follows: TGTGCCTGTAGTATAGGAGAAGGGACTCGCAATGATCAGTTCTTC. The whole variable domain, remainder taken from reference TRBV19 and TRBJ2-1, is DGGITQSPKYLFRKEGQNVTLSCEQNLNHDAMYWYRQDPGQGLRLIYYSQIVNDFQKGDIAEGYSVSREKKESFPLTVTSAQKNPTAFYLCACSIGEGTRNDQFFGPGTRLTVL.

The V gene is TRBV3-1, the J gene TRBJ2-3; TRBD2 aligns across 9 bases. Germline V gene data show CDR1 as LGHDT and CDR2 as YNNKEL (reference sequence). The ends lost 1 base at V and 6 bases at J; junction bases unmatched: 11. The CDR3 length is 17 residues. CDR3 in DNA: TGTGCCAGCAGCCAAGGGGGTTGGATAGCGGGGGTGGATACGCAGTATTTT. This encodes CASSQGGWIAGVDTQYF.

This clonotype was counted many times. CDR3 nucleotides: TGCAGTGCTAGAGGGGCGGGGATAGAGCAGCCCCAGCATTTT. Encoded protein: CSARGAGIEQPQHF. The chain combines TRBV20-1 with TRBJ1-5; D not resolved. In germline, CDR1 is DFQATT, CDR2 SNEGSKA (reference sequence). V was clipped by 1 base and J by 7 bases, with 14 bases between them. This CDR3 region has 14 residues.

The J gene is TRBJ2-2, the V gene TRBV7-2, with D uncertain. V was shortened by 0 bases and J by 1 base, with 9 bases between the two germline ends. Germline V gives CDR1 SGHTA, CDR2 FQGNSA. This CDR3 has 16 residues. This CDR3 is CASSLAFYRNTGELFF. Written as DNA, the CDR3 is TGTGCCAGCAGCTTAGCGTTTTACAGGAACACCGGGGAGCTGTTTTTT.

As to this clonotype: The DNA is omitted, as the CDR3 cannot be located on it reliably, and the CDR3 follows TCRdb's listing. The J gene is TRBJ2-5, the V gene TRBV5-1; whether TRBD1, the table's D call, matches the DNA was not checked. Germline values: CDR1 SGHRS, CDR2 YFSETQ. Ends included, the CDR3 has 21 residues. CDR3 region: CASTSGTGTEKLFFGSGTQYF.

This clonotype was seen at least ten times. This chain connects TRBV12-3 or TRBV12-4 to TRBJ1-5; D unresolved. This CDR3 has 12 residues. Trimming removed 0 bases at V and 3 bases at J, with 0 bases between. The CDR3: CASSLANQPQHF. The CDR3 DNA reads as TGTGCCAGCAGTTTAGCCAATCAGCCCCAGCATTTT.

J is TRBJ1-1 and V is TRBV29-1; D uncertain. Germline loops: CDR1 SQVTM, CDR2 ANQGSEA. The CDR3 covers 13 residues. The V gene lost 0 bases and the J gene lost 6 bases, with 11 bases spanning the gap. CDR3 region: CSVEDLGFAEAFF. The CDR3 DNA reads TGCAGCGTTGAAGATCTGGGTTTCGCTGAAGCTTTCTTT.

As regards this clonotype: At one boundary the junction diverges from the germline segment, which might be a read error. In DNA form, the CDR3 reads TGTGCCACCAGCAGAGAGAGCCCCGAAGCTTTCTTT. Its protein is CATSRESPEAFF. The chain couples TRBV9 to TRBJ1-1; no clear D. This CDR3 is 12 amino acids long. Germline CDR1 and CDR2: SGDLS and YYNGEE.

The chain has TRBV20-1 and TRBJ2-7; D may be TRBD2 (5 bases). The CDR3 has 14 amino acids. The germline gives CDR1 DFQATT, CDR2 SNEGSKA (reference sequence). Trimming left V 2 bases short and J 7 bases short, with 18 bases between. CDR3 bases: TGCAGTGCTAGACCGACGGGATTGCGAGGGGAGCAGTACTTC. This gives the protein CSARPTGLRGEQYF.